Each of the 18 T cell receptor beta chains below was sequenced from the same sample in a study of identifying expanded T cells in peripheral blood. Libraries were prepared by immunoSEQ multiplex PCR; TCRdb keeps only in-frame clonotypes and omits some of them. The table has 100,000 to 150,000 clones, 65% to 90% seen once. The sample taken for sequencing was blood. These receptor sequences come from a person between 18 and 75 years old in good health.

This clone was detected only once. The gene calls are TRBV7-2 and TRBJ2-7, with D maybe TRBD1 (6 bases). Germline assignment: CDR1 SGHTA and CDR2 FQGNSA. The germline V and J ends were trimmed by 4 bases and 3 bases, with 10 bases remaining between them. The CDR3 contains 13 residues. The chain's CDR3 is CASSSQGDYEQYF. The CDR3 nucleotides are TGTGCCAGCAGCTCACAGGGTGACTACGAGCAGTACTTC.

The J gene is TRBJ1-4, the V gene TRBV18; D call uncertain. Germline CDR1 KGHSH, CDR2 LQKENI. Trimming took off 3 bases at V and 3 bases at J, with 8 bases between the two ends. The CDR3 runs to 14 residues. The CDR3 protein is CASSPEAANEKLFF. Here the CDR3 DNA reads TGTGCCAGCTCACCGGAGGCGGCTAATGAAAAACTGTTTTTT.

This clone was seen a single time. This rearrangement joins TRBV11-2 to TRBJ2-5; a possible D gene is TRBD2 (6 bases). Germline V gene lookup returns CDR1 SGHAT and CDR2 FQNNGV. CDR3 length: 13 residues. V was shortened by 11 bases and J by 2 bases, with 15 bases between the two germline ends. CDR3 bases: TGTGCCGCGGGGTTATCGGTACAAGAGACCCAGTACTTC. Translating it yields CAAGLSVQETQYF.

A remark on this clone: The junction departs from the called germline gene at one end, perhaps through a read error. The rearrangement uses TRBV27 and TRBJ1-5; possibly TRBD1 for D (6 bases). The CDR3 consists of 19 residues. Looked up from germline, CDR1 is MNHEY and CDR2 is SMNVEV (reference sequence). CDR3: CASGFLNGGGGHSNQPQHF. The CDR3 DNA sequence: TGTGCCAGCGGTTTCCTTAATGGGGGAGGGGGACATAGCAATCAGCCCCAGCATTTT.

The chain links TRBV28 to TRBJ1-5; D unresolved. There are 13 residues in the CDR3. Trimming removed 4 bases at V and 5 bases at J, with 9 bases between. The germline V gene encodes CDR1 MDHEN and CDR2 SYDVKM. CDR3 DNA sequence: TGTGCCAGCAGTTGGGCCAGCTATCAGCCCCAGCATTTT. It codes for CASSWASYQPQHF.

The V call is TRBV7-9, the J call TRBJ2-3, with 7 positions matching TRBD1. CDR1 and CDR2 from the germline V gene are SEHNR and FQNEAQ (reference sequence). V lost 6 bases and J lost 0; bases outside the gene matches: 9. The CDR3 covers 16 residues. CDR3 protein: CASSQSGGGSTDTQYF. In DNA form, the CDR3 reads TGTGCCAGCAGTCAATCAGGGGGTGGTAGCACAGATACGCAGTATTTT.

The chain carries TRBV4-2 and TRBJ2-1, with D uncertain. This CDR3 spans 14 amino acids. Germline lookup yields CDR1 LGHNA and CDR2 YNFKEQ. V lost 0 bases, J lost 2 bases, and 5 bases lay in between. CDR3: CASSQDPPYNEQFF. The CDR3 DNA follows: TGTGCCAGCAGCCAAGATCCCCCCTACAATGAGCAGTTCTTC.

The count of this clone is one. The V and J genes are TRBV11-2 and TRBJ2-1; D possibly corresponds to TRBD2 (5 bases). The V end lost 2 bases, the J end lost 9 bases, and 17 bases lay between the germline ends. In germline, CDR1 is SGHAT, CDR2 FQNNGV. There are 15 residues in the CDR3. The DNA of the CDR3 is TGTGCCAGCAGCTTAATTGGTGGAGGTAGCCTTGAGCAGTTCTTC. It codes for CASSLIGGGSLEQFF.

This clone was seen once. The V and J genes are TRBV4-1 and TRBJ2-1, with 8 bases aligning to TRBD1. Germline CDR1 MGHRA, CDR2 YSYEKL. V was clipped by 2 bases and J by 8 bases; unmatched bases: 8. CDR3 length: 15 residues. The CDR3 is CASSQHGQGFDEQFF. CDR3 nucleotide sequence: TGCGCCAGCAGCCAACACGGACAGGGATTCGATGAGCAGTTCTTC.

This clone has only one observation. The chain joins TRBV29-1 to TRBJ2-1; D uncertain. CDR3 length: 11 residues. Trimming pared 3 bases from V and 6 bases from J, leaving 6 bases between. The germline CDR1 and CDR2 sequences are SQVTM and ANQGSEA. CDR3 amino acids: CSVEFPNEQFF. CDR3 DNA: TGCAGCGTTGAGTTCCCCAATGAGCAGTTCTTC.

A few counts support this clone. The V gene is TRBV7-3, the J gene TRBJ1-2, with D perhaps matching TRBD1 (5 bases). The CDR3 totals 12 residues. Trimming shortened V by 3 bases and J by 4 bases, and 6 bases separated the two germline ends. Germline CDR1 is SGHTA and CDR2 is FQGTGA. The CDR3 spells CASSFGGYGYTF. The CDR3 region has the DNA TGTGCCAGCAGCTTTGGGGGCTATGGCTACACCTTC.

This chain links TRBV19 with TRBJ2-1; TRBD1 aligns across 7 bases. V lost 9 bases to trimming and J lost 1 base; unmatched junction nucleotides: 9. The CDR3 has 15 amino acids. Looked up from germline, CDR1 is LNHDA and CDR2 is SQIVND (reference sequence). CDR3 in DNA: TGTGCCAGCCGTCGACAGGGTAGATCCTACAATGAGCAGTTCTTC. Translation gives CASRRQGRSYNEQFF. Together with reference TRBV19 and TRBJ2-1, the CDR3 gives the full variable domain: DGGITQSPKYLFRKEGQNVTLSCEQNLNHDAMYWYRQDPGQGLRLIYYSQIVNDFQKGDIAEGYSVSREKKESFPLTVTSAQKNPTAFYLCASRRQGRSYNEQFFGPGTRLTVL.

V gene TRBV27 combines with J gene TRBJ2-3, with 9 bases identical to TRBD2. Germline V gives CDR1 MNHEY, CDR2 SMNVEV (reference sequence). V trimming: 2 bases; J trimming: 3 bases; junction bases outside the gene matches: 12. The CDR3 covers 18 residues. CDR3 residues: CASSLGRFSGGSTDTQYF. The CDR3 DNA sequence: TGTGCCAGCAGTTTAGGCCGGTTTAGCGGGGGATCGACAGATACGCAGTATTTT.

The rearrangement uses TRBV19 and TRBJ2-2; D perhaps matches TRBD1 (6 bases). The germline gives CDR1 LNHDA, CDR2 SQIVND (reference sequence). This CDR3 region has 18 residues. The V end lost 7 bases, the J end lost 3 bases, and 24 bases lay between the germline ends. The CDR3, as DNA: TGTGCCAGTACCATTTTCTGGACAGAATCCGAATACACCGGGGAGCTGTTTTTT. It codes for CASTIFWTESEYTGELFF.

This chain joins TRBV5-5 and TRBJ2-7, with D maybe TRBD1 (5 bases). V was pared by 6 bases and J by 3 bases, with 19 bases between. The CDR3 loop spans 15 amino acids. Germline lookup yields CDR1 SGHKS and CDR2 YYEKEE (reference sequence). The CDR3 bases are TGTGCCAGCACTATTGCCCCGACAGTCGGCTACGAGCAGTACTTC. Translation gives CASTIAPTVGYEQYF.

Here the CDR3 reads CSVVTGTDTQYF. The DNA of the CDR3 is TGCAGCGTTGTAACGGGCACAGATACGCAGTATTTT. The chain has TRBV29-1 and TRBJ2-3; the D is unclear. The V end was cut by 4 bases, the J end by 1 base, with 6 bases between. Germline V gives CDR1 SQVTM, CDR2 ANQGSEA. The CDR3 is made up of 12 amino acids.

The chain recombines TRBV11-1 with TRBJ2-2, with a possible D match to TRBD1 (5 bases). The ends were cut back, 8 bases at V and 6 bases at J, with 13 bases in the middle. This CDR3 has 13 residues. In germline, CDR1 is SGHAT, CDR2 FQDESV (reference sequence). CDR3 bases: TGTGCCAGCGCCTCCAGGGAAGCCGGGGAGCTGTTTTTT. It specifies CASASREAGELFF.

The J gene is TRBJ1-1, the V gene TRBV5-8, with D perhaps matching TRBD1 (5 bases). Per the germline V gene, CDR1 is SGHTS and CDR2 is YDEGEE. The V end was cut by 3 bases, the J end by 7 bases, with 13 bases between. The CDR3 is 13 amino acids. Written as DNA, the CDR3 is TGTGCCAGCAGCTGGTGGACAACAAGTGAAGCTTTCTTT. Its translation: CASSWWTTSEAFF.